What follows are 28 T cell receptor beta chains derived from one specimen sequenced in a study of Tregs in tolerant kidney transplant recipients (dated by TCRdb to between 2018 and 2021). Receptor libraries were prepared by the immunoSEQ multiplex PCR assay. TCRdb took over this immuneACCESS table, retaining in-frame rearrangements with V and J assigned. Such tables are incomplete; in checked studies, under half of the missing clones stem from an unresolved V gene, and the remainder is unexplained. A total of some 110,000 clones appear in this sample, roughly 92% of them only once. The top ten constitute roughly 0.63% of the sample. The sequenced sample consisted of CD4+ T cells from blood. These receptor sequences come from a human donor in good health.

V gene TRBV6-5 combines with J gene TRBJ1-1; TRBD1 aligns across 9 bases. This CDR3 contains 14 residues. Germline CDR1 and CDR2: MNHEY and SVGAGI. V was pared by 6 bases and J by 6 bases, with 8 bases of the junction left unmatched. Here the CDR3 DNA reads TGTGCCAGCAGGCGAACAGGGGGCCGGGCTGAAGCTTTCTTT. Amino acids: CASRRTGGRAEAFF.

CDR3 residues: CASSLTSGSNHEQYF. In DNA form, the CDR3 reads TGTGCCAGCAGCCTGACTAGCGGGAGCAACCACGAGCAGTACTTC. The V call is TRBV7-9, the J call TRBJ2-7, with 12 bases matching TRBD2. Germline values: CDR1 SEHNR, CDR2 FQNEAQ (reference sequence). The CDR3 totals 15 residues. V gave up 5 bases and J gave up 5 bases; unmatched junction bases: 7.

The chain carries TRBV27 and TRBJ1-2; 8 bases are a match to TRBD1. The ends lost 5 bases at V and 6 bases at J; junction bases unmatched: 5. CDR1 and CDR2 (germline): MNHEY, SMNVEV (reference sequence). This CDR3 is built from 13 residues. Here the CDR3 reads CASSPRTGNGYTF. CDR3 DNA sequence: TGTGCCAGCAGTCCCCGGACAGGGAATGGCTACACCTTC.

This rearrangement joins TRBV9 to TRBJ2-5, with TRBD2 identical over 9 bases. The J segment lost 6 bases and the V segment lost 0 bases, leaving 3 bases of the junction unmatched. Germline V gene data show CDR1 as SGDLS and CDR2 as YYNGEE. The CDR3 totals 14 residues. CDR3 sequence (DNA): TGTGCCAGCAGCGTAGTAGCGGGAGAAAAGACCCAGTACTTC. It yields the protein CASSVVAGEKTQYF.

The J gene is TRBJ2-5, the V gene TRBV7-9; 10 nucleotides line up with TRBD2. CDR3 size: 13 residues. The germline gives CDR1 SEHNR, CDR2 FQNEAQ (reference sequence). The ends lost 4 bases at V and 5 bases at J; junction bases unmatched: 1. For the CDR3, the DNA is TGTGCCAGCAGCTCGGGACTAGCGGAGACCCAGTACTTC. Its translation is CASSSGLAETQYF.

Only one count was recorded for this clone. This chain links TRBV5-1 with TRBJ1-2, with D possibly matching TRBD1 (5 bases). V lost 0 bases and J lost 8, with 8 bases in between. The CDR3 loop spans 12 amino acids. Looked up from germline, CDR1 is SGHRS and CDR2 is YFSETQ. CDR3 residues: CASSLVDRGYTF. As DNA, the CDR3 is TGCGCCAGCAGCTTGGTAGACAGAGGCTACACCTTC.

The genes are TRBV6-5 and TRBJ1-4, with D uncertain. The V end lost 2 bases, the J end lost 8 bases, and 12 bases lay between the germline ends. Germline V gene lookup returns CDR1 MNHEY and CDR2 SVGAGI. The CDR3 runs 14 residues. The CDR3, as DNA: TGTGCCAGCAGTTACGACTATCTAGGGGAAAAACTGTTTTTT. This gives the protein CASSYDYLGEKLFF.

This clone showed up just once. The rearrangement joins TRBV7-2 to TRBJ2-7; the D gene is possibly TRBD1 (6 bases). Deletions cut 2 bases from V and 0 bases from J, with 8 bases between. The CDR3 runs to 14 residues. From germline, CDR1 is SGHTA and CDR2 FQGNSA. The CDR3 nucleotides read TGTGCCAGCAGCTTACGGGACACCTCCTACGAGCAGTACTTC. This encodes CASSLRDTSYEQYF. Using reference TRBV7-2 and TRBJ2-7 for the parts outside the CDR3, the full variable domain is GAGVSQSPSNKVTEKGKDVELRCDPISGHTALYWYRQSLGQGLEFLIYFQGNSAPDKSGLPSDRFSAERTGGSVSTLTIQRTQQEDSAVYLCASSLRDTSYEQYFGPGTRLTVT.

Here the CDR3 reads CASSKGRHWSSYEQYF. In DNA, the CDR3 is TGTGCCAGCAGCAAAGGGAGACATTGGAGCTCCTACGAGCAGTACTTC. The chain has TRBV21-1 and TRBJ2-7. TRBV21-1 is designated a pseudogene. The CDR3 is 16 residues long.

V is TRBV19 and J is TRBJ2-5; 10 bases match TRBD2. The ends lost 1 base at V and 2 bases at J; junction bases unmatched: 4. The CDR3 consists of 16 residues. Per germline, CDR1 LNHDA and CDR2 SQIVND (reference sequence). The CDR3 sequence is CASSIGPSGRQETQYF. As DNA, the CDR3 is TGTGCCAGTAGTATAGGTCCTAGCGGGAGACAAGAGACCCAGTACTTC. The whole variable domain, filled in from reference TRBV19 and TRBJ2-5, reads DGGITQSPKYLFRKEGQNVTLSCEQNLNHDAMYWYRQDPGQGLRLIYYSQIVNDFQKGDIAEGYSVSREKKESFPLTVTSAQKNPTAFYLCASSIGPSGRQETQYFGPGTRLLVL.

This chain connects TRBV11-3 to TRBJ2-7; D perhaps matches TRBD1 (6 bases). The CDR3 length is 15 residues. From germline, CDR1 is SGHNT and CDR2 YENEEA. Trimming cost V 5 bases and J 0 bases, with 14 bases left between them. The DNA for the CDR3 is TGTGCCAGCAGCCCGAGCCAGGGGCCCTCCTACGAGCAGTACTTC. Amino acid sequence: CASSPSQGPSYEQYF.

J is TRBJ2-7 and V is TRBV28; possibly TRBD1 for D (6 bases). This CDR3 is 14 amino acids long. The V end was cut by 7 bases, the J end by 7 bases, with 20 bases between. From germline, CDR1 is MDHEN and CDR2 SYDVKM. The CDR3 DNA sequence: TGTGCCAGCAAGATACAGGGACCGCCGGGAGAGCAGTACTTC. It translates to CASKIQGPPGEQYF.

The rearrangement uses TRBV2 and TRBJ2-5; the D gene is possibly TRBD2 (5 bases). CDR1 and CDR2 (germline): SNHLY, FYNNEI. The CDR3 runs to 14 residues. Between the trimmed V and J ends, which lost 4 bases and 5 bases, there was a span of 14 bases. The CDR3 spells CASSAQLVWETQYF. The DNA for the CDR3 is TGTGCCAGCAGTGCCCAACTAGTATGGGAGACCCAGTACTTC.

CDR3 amino acids: CAWSPLAGTLYNEQFF. CDR3 DNA sequence: TGTGCCTGGAGCCCACTAGCGGGGACCCTCTACAATGAGCAGTTCTTC. The chain uses TRBV30 and TRBJ2-1; 10 bases fit TRBD2. The CDR3 length is 16 residues. The V gene end was trimmed by 3 bases and the J gene end by 3 bases; junction bases not matched to a gene: 8. Germline-derived CDR1 and CDR2 are GTSNPN and SVGIG (reference sequence).

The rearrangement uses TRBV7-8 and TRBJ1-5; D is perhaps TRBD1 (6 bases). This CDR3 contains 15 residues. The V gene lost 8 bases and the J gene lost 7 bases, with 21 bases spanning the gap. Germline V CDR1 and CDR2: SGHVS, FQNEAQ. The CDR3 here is CASGRGTGINQPQHF. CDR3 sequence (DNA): TGTGCCAGCGGAAGGGGAACAGGGATTAACCAGCCCCAGCATTTT.

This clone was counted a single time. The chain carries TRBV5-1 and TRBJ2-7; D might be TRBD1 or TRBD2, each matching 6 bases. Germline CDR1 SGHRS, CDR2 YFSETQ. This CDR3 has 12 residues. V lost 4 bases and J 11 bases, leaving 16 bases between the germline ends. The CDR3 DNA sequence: TGCGCCAGCAGCGCTGGCGGGACACACAAGTACTTC. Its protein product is CASSAGGTHKYF. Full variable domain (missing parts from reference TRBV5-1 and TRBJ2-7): KAGVTQTPRYLIKTRGQQVTLSCSPISGHRSVSWYQQTPGQGLQFLFEYFSETQRNKGNFPGRFSGRQFSNSRSEMNVSTLELGDSALYLCASSAGGTHKYFGPGTRLTVT.

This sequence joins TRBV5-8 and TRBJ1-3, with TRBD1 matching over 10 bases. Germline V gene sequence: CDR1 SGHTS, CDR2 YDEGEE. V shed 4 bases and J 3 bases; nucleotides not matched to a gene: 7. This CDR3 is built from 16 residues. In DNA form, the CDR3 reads TGTGCCAGCAGCACCTGGACAGGGGGAAATGGAAACACCATATATTTT. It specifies CASSTWTGGNGNTIYF.

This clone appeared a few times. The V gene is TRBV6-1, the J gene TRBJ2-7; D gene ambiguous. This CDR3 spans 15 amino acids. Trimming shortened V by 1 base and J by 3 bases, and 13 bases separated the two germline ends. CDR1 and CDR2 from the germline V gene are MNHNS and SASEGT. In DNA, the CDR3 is TGTGCCAGCAGTGAAGGTCGACGGAACGTCTACGAGCAGTACTTC. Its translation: CASSEGRRNVYEQYF.

The CDR3 is CSVEDRTGFDNEQFF. The CDR3, as DNA: TGCAGCGTTGAAGATCGGACAGGGTTCGACAATGAGCAGTTCTTC. The chain recombines TRBV29-1 with TRBJ2-1; TRBD1 aligns across 8 bases. Losses at the gene ends were 0 bases for V and 5 bases for J; bases not matched to a gene: 6. This CDR3 has 15 residues. The germline gives CDR1 SQVTM, CDR2 ANQGSEA.

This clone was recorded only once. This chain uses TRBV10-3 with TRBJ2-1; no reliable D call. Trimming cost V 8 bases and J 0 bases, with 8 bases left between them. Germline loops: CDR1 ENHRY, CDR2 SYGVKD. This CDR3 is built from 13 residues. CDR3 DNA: TGTGCCATCCTCGCAGACTCCTACAATGAGCAGTTCTTC. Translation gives CAILADSYNEQFF.

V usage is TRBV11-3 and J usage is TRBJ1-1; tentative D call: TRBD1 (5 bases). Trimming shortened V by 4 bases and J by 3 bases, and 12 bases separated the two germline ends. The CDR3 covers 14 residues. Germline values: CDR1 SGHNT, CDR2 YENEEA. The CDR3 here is CASSSQGGDTEAFF. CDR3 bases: TGTGCCAGCAGCTCCCAGGGTGGCGACACTGAAGCTTTCTTT.

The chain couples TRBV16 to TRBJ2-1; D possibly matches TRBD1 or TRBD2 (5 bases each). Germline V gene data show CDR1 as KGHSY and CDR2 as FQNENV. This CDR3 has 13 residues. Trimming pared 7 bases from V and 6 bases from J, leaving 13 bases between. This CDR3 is CASTYGAINEQFF. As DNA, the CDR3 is TGTGCCAGCACATACGGGGCTATCAATGAGCAGTTCTTC. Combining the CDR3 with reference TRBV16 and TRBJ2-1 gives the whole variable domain GEEVAQTPKHLVRGEGQKAKLYCAPIKGHSYVFWYQQVLKNEFKFLISFQNENVFDETGMPKERFSAKCLPNSPCSLEIQATKLEDSAVYFCASTYGAINEQFFGPGTRLTVL.

In DNA form, the CDR3 reads TGTGCCAGCAGCCAAGTAGTGGGGTCCCAGTACTTC. Its translation: CASSQVVGSQYF. The J gene is TRBJ2-5, the V gene TRBV14; no clear D. Between the trimmed V and J ends, which lost 1 base and 9 bases, there was a span of 9 bases. This CDR3 contains 12 residues. In germline, CDR1 is SGHDN, CDR2 FVKESK. Based on the CDR3 plus reference TRBV14 and TRBJ2-5, the full variable domain is EAGVTQFPSHSVIEKGQTVTLRCDPISGHDNLYWYRRVMGKEIKFLLHFVKESKQDESGMPNNRFLAERTGGTYSTLKVQPAELEDSGVYFCASSQVVGSQYFGPGTRLLVL.

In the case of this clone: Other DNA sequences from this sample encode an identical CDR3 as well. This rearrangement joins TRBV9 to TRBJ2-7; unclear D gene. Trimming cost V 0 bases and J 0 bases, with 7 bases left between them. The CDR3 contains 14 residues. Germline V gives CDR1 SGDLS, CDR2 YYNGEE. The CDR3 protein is CASSVEGHSYEQYF. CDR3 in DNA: TGTGCCAGCAGCGTAGAGGGCCACTCCTACGAGCAGTACTTC.

DNA for the CDR3: TGTGCCGCACGGACAGGGAAGGACACTGAAGCTTTCTTT. It is translated as CAARTGKDTEAFF. V is TRBV10-3 and J is TRBJ1-1; 8 nucleotides align to TRBD1. Unmatched junction bases numbered 8, after V lost 11 bases and J lost 3 bases. This CDR3 is built from 13 residues. Germline loops: CDR1 ENHRY, CDR2 SYGVKD.

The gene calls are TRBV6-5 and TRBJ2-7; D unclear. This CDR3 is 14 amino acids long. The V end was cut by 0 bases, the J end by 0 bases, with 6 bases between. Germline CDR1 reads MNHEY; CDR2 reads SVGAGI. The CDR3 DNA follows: TGTGCCAGCAGTTACTCCAGGAGCTCCTACGAGCAGTACTTC. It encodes CASSYSRSSYEQYF.

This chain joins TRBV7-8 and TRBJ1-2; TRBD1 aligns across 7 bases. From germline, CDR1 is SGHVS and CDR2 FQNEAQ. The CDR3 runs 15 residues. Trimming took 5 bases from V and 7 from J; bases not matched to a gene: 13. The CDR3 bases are TGTGCCAGCAGCGCCCGGGGGGAGGGGGCTCGTGGCTACACCTTC. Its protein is CASSARGEGARGYTF.

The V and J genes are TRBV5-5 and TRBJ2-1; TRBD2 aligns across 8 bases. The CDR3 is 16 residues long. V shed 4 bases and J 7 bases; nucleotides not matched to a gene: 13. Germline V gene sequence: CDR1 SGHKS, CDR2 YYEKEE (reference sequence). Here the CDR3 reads CASSRRSGREENEQFF. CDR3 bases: TGTGCCAGCAGCAGACGCAGCGGGAGAGAAGAGAATGAGCAGTTCTTC.